The 22 T cell receptor beta chains reported below all come from one sample, sequenced in a study of shared clonotypes between healthy human individuals. The table came from immunoSEQ multiplex PCR; TCRdb's copy has only in-frame clones and leaves some out. The sample contains a few million clones, more than 90% of which appear only once. The sequenced material came from naive CD4+ T cells sorted from blood. Subset: CD45RA+ positively selected. The receptor set was obtained from a man younger than 35 in good health.

V usage is TRBV18 and J usage is TRBJ2-3, with TRBD1 matching 7 bases. The length of the CDR3 is 16 residues. The J segment lost 0 bases and the V segment lost 5 bases, leaving 8 bases of the junction unmatched. Germline loops: CDR1 KGHSH, CDR2 LQKENI. The chain's CDR3 is CASSTSGGRSTDTQYF. The CDR3, as DNA: TGTGCCAGCTCAACTTCAGGGGGACGGAGCACAGATACGCAGTATTTT.

The chain joins TRBV30 to TRBJ1-4, with a weak D call TRBD1 (6 bases). The V gene lost 7 bases and the J gene lost 8 bases, with 14 bases spanning the gap. The CDR3 sequence is 12 residues long. Germline CDR1 and CDR2: GTSNPN and SVGIG (reference sequence). The DNA of the CDR3 is TGTGCCTCGACAGGCTCCAGAGAAAAACTGTTTTTT. Translation: CASTGSREKLFF.

With respect to this clone: A junction end diverges from the germline sequence, so it may reflect a read error. The rearrangement joins TRBV7-7 to TRBJ2-5; D may be TRBD1 or TRBD2 (5 bases each). The germline V gene encodes CDR1 SSHAT and CDR2 FNYEAQ (reference sequence). The CDR3 is made up of 13 amino acids. The CDR3 sequence is CASSYGGRETQYF. In nucleotides, the CDR3 is TGTGCTAGCAGTTATGGGGGTCGAGAGACCCAGTACTTC.

V is TRBV10-3 and J is TRBJ1-3, with TRBD1 matching over 7 bases. The CDR3 consists of 15 residues. The germline V gene has CDR1 ENHRY and CDR2 SYGVKD. The junction had 2 bases not matched to a gene; V was cut back by 2 bases and J by 1 base. CDR3 nucleotides: TGTGCCATCAGTGAGGGGGGACAGTCTGGAAACACCATATATTTT. Its protein product is CAISEGGQSGNTIYF.

The chain couples TRBV2 to TRBJ1-1; D is unclear. This CDR3 region has 17 residues. The germline V gene encodes CDR1 SNHLY and CDR2 FYNNEI. Trimming stripped 2 bases from V and 0 bases from J, with 16 bases between. The CDR3 sequence is CASSEREGRAVNTEAFF. The CDR3 coding sequence is TGTGCCAGCAGTGAAAGGGAGGGCAGAGCCGTGAACACTGAAGCTTTCTTT.

The chain couples TRBV5-1 to TRBJ2-7; perhaps TRBD1 as D (5 bases). Germline V gene lookup returns CDR1 SGHRS and CDR2 YFSETQ. The CDR3 covers 15 residues. Trimming took off 0 bases at V and 5 bases at J, with 15 bases between the two ends. The CDR3 bases are TGCGCCAGCAGCTTGGTGTCTCAGGGATTCAACGAGCAGTACTTC. Translated: CASSLVSQGFNEQYF.

This chain uses TRBV7-9 with TRBJ2-7, with 9 bases lining up with TRBD1. The V segment lost 2 bases and the J segment 2 bases; nucleotides outside the gene matches: 4. CDR1 and CDR2 (germline): SEHNR, FQNEAQ (reference sequence). The CDR3 length is 15 residues. This CDR3 reads CASSLTGQGPYEQYF. DNA for the CDR3: TGTGCCAGCAGCTTAACGGGACAGGGTCCCTACGAGCAGTACTTC. The whole variable domain, remainder taken from reference TRBV7-9 and TRBJ2-7, is DTGVSQNPRHKITKRGQNVTFRCDPISEHNRLYWYRQTLGQGPEFLTYFQNEAQLEKSRLLSDRFSAERPKGSFSTLEIQRTEQGDSAMYLCASSLTGQGPYEQYFGPGTRLTVT.

The V gene is TRBV15, the J gene TRBJ2-7; 7 bases line up with TRBD1. Germline CDR1 reads LNHNV; CDR2 reads YYDKDF (reference sequence). The V segment lost 2 bases and the J segment 3 bases; nucleotides outside the gene matches: 7. CDR3 length: 15 amino acids. CDR3 sequence: CATSRSRDRDYEQYF. The CDR3 DNA follows: TGTGCCACCAGCAGATCACGGGACAGAGACTACGAGCAGTACTTC. The full variable domain, in which reference TRBV15 and TRBJ2-7 provide the parts outside the CDR3, is DAMVIQNPRYQVTQFGKPVTLSCSQTLNHNVMYWYQQKSSQAPKLLFHYYDKDFNNEADTPDNFQSRRPNTSFCFLDIRSPGLGDTAMYLCATSRSRDRDYEQYFGPGTRLTVT.

The chain employs TRBV30 and TRBJ1-2; a possible D gene is TRBD1 (5 bases). This CDR3 has 13 residues. Germline V gene lookup returns CDR1 GTSNPN and CDR2 SVGIG (reference sequence). Between the trimmed V and J ends, which lost 2 bases and 6 bases, there was a span of 13 bases. The CDR3 is CAWSKEGTNGYTF. CDR3 bases: TGTGCCTGGAGTAAAGAAGGGACGAATGGCTACACCTTC. Full variable domain (outside the CDR3, taken from reference TRBV30 and TRBJ1-2): SQTIHQWPATLVQPVGSPLSLECTVEGTSNPNLYWYRQAAGRGLQLLFYSVGIGQISSEVPQNLSASRPQDRQFILSSKKLLLSDSGFYLCAWSKEGTNGYTFGSGTRLTVV.

The rearrangement links TRBV2 to TRBJ2-2; 10 bases agree with TRBD1. This CDR3 spans 14 amino acids. Germline V gives CDR1 SNHLY, CDR2 FYNNEI. V was clipped by 8 bases and J by 4 bases; unmatched bases: 4. The CDR3 sequence is CASGRQGATGELFF. As DNA, the CDR3 is TGTGCCAGCGGCCGACAGGGGGCCACCGGGGAGCTGTTTTTT.

J is TRBJ2-7 and V is TRBV4-1; 12 bases match TRBD1. CDR3 length: 16 residues. Germline CDR1 is MGHRA and CDR2 is YSYEKL. Trimming removed 2 bases from V and 6 bases from J; junction bases left unmatched: 8. The CDR3 loop reads CASSQTGGQGAGEQYF. In DNA form, the CDR3 reads TGCGCCAGCAGCCAAACGGGGGGACAGGGGGCTGGCGAGCAGTACTTC.

CDR3 bases: TGCGCCAGCATCCTCCTAGCGGGGGCAGGGGAGACCCAGTACTTC. Translation gives CASILLAGAGETQYF. The genes are TRBV5-1 and TRBJ2-5; 10 bases are a match to TRBD2. There are 15 residues in the CDR3. V dropped 6 bases and J dropped 5; count of bases not matched to a gene: 10. Germline V lookup: CDR1 SGHRS, CDR2 YFSETQ. Filled out from reference TRBV5-1 and TRBJ2-5, the complete variable domain reads KAGVTQTPRYLIKTRGQQVTLSCSPISGHRSVSWYQQTPGQGLQFLFEYFSETQRNKGNFPGRFSGRQFSNSRSEMNVSTLELGDSALYLCASILLAGAGETQYFGPGTRLLVL.

The rearrangement joins TRBV18 to TRBJ2-7; no firm D call. Germline V gene lookup returns CDR1 KGHSH and CDR2 LQKENI. CDR3 length equals 14 residues. With 2 bases removed from V and 6 bases from J, the gap between germline ends came to 14 bases. CDR3 DNA: TGTGCCAGCTCACCAAGCACAGCCGGCAGCGAGCAGTACTTC. Translated, it gives CASSPSTAGSEQYF.

In nucleotides, the CDR3 is TGTGCCAGTAGTCCGACCGTGGGGGCGAACACCGGGGAGCTGTTTTTT. This codes for CASSPTVGANTGELFF. This chain joins TRBV19 and TRBJ2-2; D assignment may be TRBD1 or TRBD2 (5 bases each). The CDR3 length is 16 residues. Germline CDR1 LNHDA, CDR2 SQIVND (reference sequence). The ends were cut back, 5 bases at V and 0 bases at J, with 13 bases in the middle. Full variable domain (missing parts from reference TRBV19 and TRBJ2-2): DGGITQSPKYLFRKEGQNVTLSCEQNLNHDAMYWYRQDPGQGLRLIYYSQIVNDFQKGDIAEGYSVSREKKESFPLTVTSAQKNPTAFYLCASSPTVGANTGELFFGEGSRLTVL.

This clone was observed a few times. Other DNA sequences within the sample encode an identical CDR3. This chain connects TRBV5-4 to TRBJ2-5; D is perhaps TRBD1 (6 bases). CDR3 size: 13 residues. V was trimmed by 0 bases and J by 5 bases, leaving 8 bases between them. CDR1 and CDR2 from the germline V gene are SGHNT and YYREEE (reference sequence). The CDR3 reads CASSLAGVETQYF. The CDR3 nucleotides are TGTGCCAGCAGCTTGGCAGGGGTGGAGACCCAGTACTTC.

This clone was detected once. The V gene is TRBV5-4, the J gene TRBJ2-1; D is uncertain. This CDR3 spans 14 amino acids. Trimming removed 0 bases from V and 2 bases from J, with 6 bases in between. CDR1 is SGHNT and CDR2 is YYREEE in the germline V gene (reference sequence). In nucleotides, the CDR3 is TGTGCCAGCAGCTTGGATTCGACCTACAATGAGCAGTTCTTC. This encodes CASSLDSTYNEQFF.

This clone was detected only once. Distinct nucleotide sequences in the sample also encode this CDR3. The chain carries TRBV7-2 and TRBJ1-1; D uncertain. This CDR3 is built from 13 residues. The germline V gene encodes CDR1 SGHTA and CDR2 FQGNSA. V was shortened by 5 bases and J by 4 bases, with 11 bases between the two germline ends. The CDR3 region has the DNA TGTGCCAGCAGCCCTGGAGTGGGCACTGAAGCTTTCTTT. Translation gives CASSPGVGTEAFF.

On this clone itself: The junction and the germline gene differ at one end; a read error may be behind it. The rearrangement uses TRBV12-5 and TRBJ1-1; tentative D call: TRBD1 (6 bases). Germline values: CDR1 LGHNT, CDR2 FRNRAP. CDR3 length: 9 amino acids. CDR3 residues: CASGSPTGF. The CDR3 DNA follows: TGTGCTAGTGGTTCCCCGACAGGTTTT. The whole variable domain, remainder taken from reference TRBV12-5 and TRBJ1-1, is DARVTQTPRHKVTEMGQEVTMRCQPILGHNTVFWYRQTMMQGLELLAYFRNRAPLDDSGMPKDRFSAEMPDATLATLKIQPSEPRDSAVYFCASGSPTGFGQGTRLTVV.

This chain links TRBV27 with TRBJ1-3, with 10 bases lining up with TRBD1. V was clipped by 0 bases and J by 3 bases; unmatched bases: 11. The germline V gene encodes CDR1 MNHEY and CDR2 SMNVEV (reference sequence). The CDR3 runs to 19 residues. This CDR3 is CASSLSPPTGGIYGNTIYF. The CDR3 DNA sequence: TGTGCCAGCAGTTTATCGCCCCCGACAGGGGGCATATATGGAAACACCATATATTTT.

This clone was counted a single time. The chain links TRBV27 to TRBJ2-5; D may be TRBD1 (5 bases). Germline CDR1 is MNHEY and CDR2 is SMNVEV (reference sequence). With 2 bases removed from V and 2 bases from J, the gap between germline ends came to 12 bases. The CDR3 is 15 residues long. The CDR3 reads CASSLGQGAQETQYF. The CDR3 nucleotides read TGTGCCAGCAGTTTAGGGCAGGGCGCGCAAGAGACCCAGTACTTC.

The chain combines TRBV12-5 with TRBJ2-2; D may match TRBD1 or TRBD2 (5 bases each). Germline CDR1 and CDR2: LGHNT and FRNRAP. The CDR3 runs to 16 residues. V lost 1 base and J 6 bases, leaving 15 bases between the germline ends. The DNA for the CDR3 is TGTGCTAGTGGTTTGGCGGGGCCCTCGGGTCCCGGGGAGCTGTTTTTT. It codes for CASGLAGPSGPGELFF. The whole variable domain, remainder taken from reference TRBV12-5 and TRBJ2-2, is DARVTQTPRHKVTEMGQEVTMRCQPILGHNTVFWYRQTMMQGLELLAYFRNRAPLDDSGMPKDRFSAEMPDATLATLKIQPSEPRDSAVYFCASGLAGPSGPGELFFGEGSRLTVL.

As for this clone: Other DNA sequences in the same sample also yield this CDR3. This chain joins TRBV6-5 and TRBJ1-2; TRBD1 might be the D (5 bases). CDR1 MNHEY and CDR2 SVGAGI come from the germline V gene. The CDR3 consists of 14 residues. With 3 bases removed from V and 5 bases from J, the gap between germline ends came to 13 bases. CDR3 nucleotides: TGTGCCAGCAGTTATAAGGAGGGGAGTTATGGCTACACCTTC. As protein: CASSYKEGSYGYTF.